Listed below are T cell receptor beta chains from one sample, sequenced in a study of CD8+ T cells in alopecia areata. Generated by immunoSEQ multiplex PCR, the TCRdb table keeps only in-frame clones and is missing some. The sample gives 100,000 to 150,000 clones, about 54% of which show up once; around 30% is in the top ten. The input for sequencing was CD8+ T cells sorted from blood, taken at week 4, from a patient treated with tofacitinib. The receptors were sampled from a human donor with alopecia areata. Both conserved end residues are part of each CDR3. D genes are given only for firm matches. Clone size is shown for a subset of rows, as once, few, many or a class of expanded clone.

clone size: .; J gene: TRBJ2-7; V gene: TRBV30; D gene: .; CDR3 DNA: TGTGCCGGGACCGGGACCGTCTTGGGTCAAACCTACGAGCAGTACTTC; CDR3 protein: CAGTGTVLGQTYEQYF
clone size: .; J gene: TRBJ2-7; V gene: TRBV25-1; D gene: .; CDR3 DNA: TGTGCCAGCAGTGAATTTGGGGGTTCGGGTGAGCAGTACTTC; CDR3 protein: CASSEFGGSGEQYF
clone size: few; J gene: TRBJ1-2; V gene: TRBV29-1; D gene: TRBD1; CDR3 DNA: TGCAGCGTTGTGGAACAGGGGCCATCTAACTATGGCTACACCTTC; CDR3 protein: CSVVEQGPSNYGYTF
clone size: .; J gene: TRBJ2-5; V gene: TRBV7-9; D gene: .; CDR3 DNA: TGTGCCAGCAGCCAATCAGAGGGGGGCGATCAAGAGACCCAGTACTTC; CDR3 protein: CASSQSEGGDQETQYF
clone size: .; J gene: TRBJ1-1; V gene: TRBV25-1; D gene: TRBD1; CDR3 DNA: TGTGCCAGAGTCTGGAGGGGACAGAACTACACTGAAGCTTTCTTT; CDR3 protein: CARVWRGQNYTEAFF
clone size: .; J gene: TRBJ2-7; V gene: TRBV30; D gene: TRBD2; CDR3 DNA: TGTGCCTGGGTAGCGGGGGAGACCGCCGAGCAGTACTTC; CDR3 protein: CAWVAGETAEQYF
clone size: once; J gene: TRBJ2-7; V gene: TRBV30; D gene: .; CDR3 DNA: TGTGCCTGGACTGCAGGCTACGAGCAGTACTTC; CDR3 protein: CAWTAGYEQYF
clone size: .; J gene: TRBJ1-2; V gene: TRBV6-5; D gene: .; CDR3 DNA: TGTGCCAGCAGTTACTCGGACAGCTATGGCTACACCTTC; CDR3 protein: CASSYSDSYGYTF
clone size: .; J gene: TRBJ1-4; V gene: TRBV6-4; D gene: TRBD1; CDR3 DNA: TGTGCCAGCAGTGACCCTCGACAGGGCCGGGTAAAATCAACTAATGAAAAACTGTTTTTT; CDR3 protein: CASSDPRQGRVKSTNEKLFF
clone size: .; J gene: TRBJ1-1; V gene: TRBV30; D gene: .; CDR3 DNA: TGTGCCTGGAGTGACGGCAGCTACACTGAAGCTTTCTTT; CDR3 protein: CAWSDGSYTEAFF
clone size: .; J gene: TRBJ1-1; V gene: TRBV29-1; D gene: .; CDR3 DNA: TGCAGCGTTGTAGACACTGAAGCTTTCTTT; CDR3 protein: CSVVDTEAFF
clone size: .; J gene: TRBJ1-5; V gene: TRBV9; D gene: .; CDR3 DNA: TGTGCCAGCTCTTTGGGACAAGAGGATCAGCCCCAGCATTTT; CDR3 protein: CASSLGQEDQPQHF
clone size: once; J gene: TRBJ2-1; V gene: TRBV27; D gene: TRBD1; CDR3 DNA: TGTGCCAGCAAACCGGGACAGGGGAACAATGAGCAGTTCTTC; CDR3 protein: CASKPGQGNNEQFF
clone size: .; J gene: TRBJ2-5; V gene: TRBV29-1; D gene: TRBD2; CDR3 DNA: TGCAGCGTTGAAGCGGGTAGCGGGGTCCAAGAGACCCAGTACTTC; CDR3 protein: CSVEAGSGVQETQYF
clone size: .; J gene: TRBJ2-5; V gene: TRBV7-8; D gene: .; CDR3 DNA: TGTGCCAGCAGCTTAGAAGATTACCAAGAGACCCAGTACTTC; CDR3 protein: CASSLEDYQETQYF